The 25 T cell receptor beta chains given below trace back to one sample, sequenced in a study of T cell clonality in common variable immunodeficiency. Data came from immunoSEQ multiplex PCR; TCRdb stores just in-frame clones and leaves some out. The sample holds more than 55,000 clones, and no clone turns up only once. The specimen sequenced was peripheral blood mononuclear cells. The receptors were gathered from a person aged 18-69 years in good health.

This clone was detected many times. The CDR3 end lies 3 residues beyond the end of the read and is filled in from the germline J gene. The chain has TRBV2 and TRBJ2-1; no firm D call. This CDR3 region has 14 residues. CDR1 is SNHLY, CDR2 FYNNEI, per germline. Deletions cut 2 bases from V and 4 bases from J, with 9 bases between. The DNA read from the CDR3 is TGTGCCAGCAGTGAACTTGGGCTATACAATGAG. It codes for CASSELGLYNE. The full CDR3 protein is CASSELGLYNEQFF.

This clone was seen many times. CDR3 amino acids: CASRTASGNQPQHF. CDR3 bases read: TGTGCCAGCAGGACAGCTTCGGGCAATCAGCCC. The chain is built from TRBV19 and TRBJ1-5, with a possible D match to TRBD1 (6 bases). The CDR3 end falls 3 residues outside the read, so it is completed with the germline J gene. The germline V gene encodes CDR1 LNHDA and CDR2 SQIVND (reference sequence). This CDR3 is built from 14 residues. The ends were cut back, 9 bases at V and 2 bases at J, with 14 bases in the middle.

This clone occurred many times. The read finishes 3 residues shy of the CDR3 end, and the germline J gene is used to complete it. J is TRBJ2-7 and V is TRBV5-1; D may be TRBD1 (6 bases). The ends were cut back, 1 base at V and 4 bases at J, with 15 bases in the middle. Germline values: CDR1 SGHRS, CDR2 YFSETQ. This CDR3 comprises 15 residues. This chain's CDR3 is CASSLLAGAFYEQYF. The CDR3 bases that were read are TGCGCCAGCAGCTTGTTAGCAGGGGCCTTTTACGAG.

This clone was counted at least ten times. The read ends 3 residues early relative to the CDR3; the germline J gene fills the gap. The chain links TRBV11-2 to TRBJ2-7; D gene ambiguous. The CDR3 has 14 residues. Trimming took 0 bases from V and 0 from J, leaving 6 bases between them. The germline CDR1 and CDR2 sequences are SGHAT and FQNNGV. The part of the CDR3 DNA that was read is TGTGCCAGCAGCTTAGACCGACTCTCCTACGAG. Residues: CASSLDRLSYE. From start to end, the CDR3 is CASSLDRLSYEQYF.

In this sample, this clone turned up many times. Coverage ceases 3 residues before the CDR3 finishes, and the germline J gene fills in the end. The chain employs TRBV30 and TRBJ2-3; D may be TRBD2 (5 bases). The CDR3 consists of 15 residues. The V gene lost 5 bases and the J gene lost 0 bases, with 15 bases spanning the gap. Germline CDR1 and CDR2: GTSNPN and SVGIG (reference sequence). CDR3 protein: CAWDTSGGSTDTQYF. Partial CDR3 DNA: TGTGCCTGGGATACCTCTGGCGGGAGCACAGATACG.

This clone was observed at least ten times. The read is 3 residues too short to cover the CDR3 end, so that end is filled in from the germline J gene. V is TRBV19 and J is TRBJ1-1; 10 nucleotides match TRBD1. There are 15 residues in the CDR3. Germline CDR1 reads LNHDA; CDR2 reads SQIVND (reference sequence). V lost 10 bases, J lost 5 bases, and 13 bases stayed unmatched. CDR3 DNA (partial): TGTGCCACCCTCAACCTACGGACAGGGGGGACTGAA. Its translation: CATLNLRTGGTE. The full CDR3 is CATLNLRTGGTEAFF.

This clone was recorded at least ten times. Read coverage stops 3 residues before the CDR3 terminus; the germline J gene supplies the remainder. V and J are TRBV5-1 and TRBJ1-1; TRBD1 matches 7 bases. V trimming: 4 bases; J trimming: 1 base; junction bases outside the gene matches: 10. The germline V gene encodes CDR1 SGHRS and CDR2 YFSETQ. The CDR3 covers 16 residues. The CDR3: CASSMRGGMGNTEAFF. The sequenced CDR3 bases are TGCGCCAGCAGCATGCGAGGGGGCATGGGGAACACTGAA.

This clone was counted ten times or more. The DNA ends 3 residues before the CDR3 does, and the rest of the CDR3 is filled in from the germline J gene. J is TRBJ1-5 and V is TRBV6-2 or TRBV6-3; a possible D gene is TRBD1 (6 bases). The CDR3 runs to 14 residues. CDR1 is MNHEY, CDR2 SVGEGT, per germline. V gave up 0 bases and J gave up 7 bases, with 10 bases separating them. CDR3 amino acids: CASSYSSGGQPQHF. The sequenced CDR3 bases are TGTGCCAGCAGTTACTCATCGGGGGGCCAGCCC.

In its sample, this clone was seen many times. The read ends 3 residues early relative to the CDR3; the germline J gene fills the gap. J is TRBJ2-1 and V is TRBV13, with 11 bases aligning to TRBD2. Germline-derived CDR1 and CDR2 are PRHDT and FYEKMQ (reference sequence). The CDR3 contains 16 residues. The trim removed 5 bases at V and 4 bases at J, leaving 7 bases unmatched. Here the CDR3 reads CASSLRLAGLYNEQFF. The covered CDR3 bases are TGTGCCAGCAGCCTCCGACTAGCGGGATTATACAATGAG.

The sample holds many counts of this clone. CDR3 region: CASSGQGGDIQYF. The CDR3 bases that were read are TGTGCCAGCAGTGGACAGGGGGGTGACATT. The chain carries TRBV6-2 or TRBV6-3 and TRBJ2-4, with 10 positions matching TRBD1. The read terminates 3 residues ahead of where the CDR3 ends, so the germline J gene completes it. Germline V lookup: CDR1 MNHEY, CDR2 SVGEGT. CDR3 size: 13 residues. The V gene end was trimmed by 5 bases and the J gene end by 8 bases; junction bases not matched to a gene: 3.

The table lists this clone with many counts. The read terminates 3 residues ahead of where the CDR3 ends, so the germline J gene completes it. The gene calls are TRBV10-3 and TRBJ2-1; maybe TRBD1 (5 bases). Germline V gene lookup returns CDR1 ENHRY and CDR2 SYGVKD. Trimming left V 10 bases short and J 3 bases short, with 13 bases between. The CDR3 contains 13 residues. The sequenced part of the CDR3 DNA is TGTGCCACCAGGGAACTAAACTACAATGAG. As protein: CATRELNYNE. The full CDR3 protein is CATRELNYNEQFF.

This clone came up many times. From the germline J gene comes the end of the CDR3, since the read stops 3 residues before it. The chain is built from TRBV7-9 and TRBJ2-6, with 7 bases matching TRBD1. CDR1 and CDR2 (germline): SEHNR, FQNEAQ (reference sequence). CDR3 length: 15 amino acids. V lost 1 base to trimming and J lost 3 bases; unmatched junction nucleotides: 0. Partial CDR3 DNA: TGTGCCAGCAGCTTAGACAGGGGTGGGGCCAACGTC. It encodes CASSLDRGGANV. In full, the CDR3 reads CASSLDRGGANVLTF.

Many counts were recorded for this clone. The read falls 3 residues short of the CDR3 end, and the missing part is taken from the germline J gene. This rearrangement joins TRBV29-1 to TRBJ2-5; D not resolved. Trimming removed 4 bases from V and 1 base from J, with 13 bases in between. Germline V lookup: CDR1 SQVTM, CDR2 ANQGSEA. This CDR3 is 14 amino acids long. The CDR3 protein is CSVAMRLVQETQYF. Incomplete CDR3 DNA: TGCAGCGTTGCAATGCGACTGGTCCAAGAGACC.

Note on this clone: The sequenced fragment ends 3 residues before the CDR3 boundary, so the rest is inferred from the germline J gene. The chain is built from TRBV10-2 and TRBJ2-2, with 13 bases matching TRBD2. Per the germline V gene, CDR1 is WSHSY and CDR2 is SAAADI. V dropped 9 bases and J dropped 6; count of bases not matched to a gene: 7. The CDR3 consists of 15 residues. Partial CDR3 DNA: TGCGCCAGTGAACTAGCGGGAGGGCCTGCCGGGGAG. Protein product: CASELAGGPAGE. From start to end, the CDR3 is CASELAGGPAGELFF.

The table lists this clone with many counts. The read comes to an end 3 residues before the CDR3 does, leaving the germline J gene to fill in the end. This rearrangement joins TRBV7-3 to TRBJ2-3; D remains unclear. From germline, CDR1 is SGHTA and CDR2 FQGTGA. The V end was cut by 1 base, the J end by 5 bases, with 7 bases between. The CDR3 sequence is 13 residues long. The CDR3 reads CASSLSKGDTQYF. Incomplete CDR3 DNA: TGTGCCAGCAGCTTAAGTAAGGGAGATACG.

Of note for this clone: Its ends do not fully match the called genes, so a read error is possible. The read terminates 3 residues ahead of where the CDR3 ends, so the germline J gene completes it. The chain has TRBV19 and TRBJ1-5, with unresolved D. Germline V gene sequence: CDR1 LNHDA, CDR2 SQIVND (reference sequence). The CDR3 is 16 residues long. The CDR3 sequence: CAGSIGSRGPNQPQHF. The part of the CDR3 DNA that was read is TGTGCCGGTAGTATAGGTTCACGAGGGCCTAATCAGCCC.

This clone showed up many times. The read finishes 3 residues shy of the CDR3 end, and the germline J gene is used to complete it. The V and J genes are TRBV2 and TRBJ1-5; D gene unclear. Germline V lookup: CDR1 SNHLY, CDR2 FYNNEI. The ends were cut back, 5 bases at V and 6 bases at J, with 11 bases in the middle. The CDR3 is 13 residues long. The CDR3 DNA, read in part, is TGTGCCAGCAGTCCGGGAGGACTTCAGCCC. It codes for CASSPGGLQP. The CDR3 in its entirety is CASSPGGLQPQHF.

This clone was counted at least ten times. The CDR3 end falls 3 residues outside the read, so it is completed with the germline J gene. V and J are TRBV5-1 and TRBJ2-5, with TRBD2 as a possible D gene (6 bases). In germline, CDR1 is SGHRS, CDR2 YFSETQ. Trimming cost V 2 bases and J 5 bases, with 16 bases left between them. This CDR3 spans 15 amino acids. Partial CDR3 DNA: TGCGCCAGCAGCTTTCTGGGGACTGAGGAGGAGACC. It translates to CASSFLGTEEET. The full-length CDR3 reads as CASSFLGTEEETQYF. The full variable domain, its missing parts supplied by reference TRBV5-1 and TRBJ2-5, is KAGVTQTPRYLIKTRGQQVTLSCSPISGHRSVSWYQQTPGQGLQFLFEYFSETQRNKGNFPGRFSGRQFSNSRSEMNVSTLELGDSALYLCASSFLGTEEETQYFGPGTRLLVL.

This clone was seen ten or more times. The read terminates 3 residues ahead of where the CDR3 ends, so the germline J gene completes it. This chain joins TRBV5-1 and TRBJ2-2; the D gene is possibly TRBD1 (6 bases). V lost 4 bases, J lost 3 bases, and 13 bases lay in between. The CDR3 is made up of 15 amino acids. Germline lookup yields CDR1 SGHRS and CDR2 YFSETQ. Incomplete CDR3 DNA: TGCGCCAGCAGCAAGACGGACAGCGACACCGGGGAG. Protein: CASSKTDSDTGE. The whole CDR3 region reads CASSKTDSDTGELFF.

The sample holds many counts of this clone. Read sequence stops 3 residues before the CDR3 end, and the germline J gene provides the missing end. V usage is TRBV19 and J usage is TRBJ2-2; D remains ambiguous. The V gene's germline CDR1 is LNHDA and CDR2 SQIVND (reference sequence). This CDR3 has 15 residues. The ends were cut back, 1 base at V and 6 bases at J, with 12 bases in the middle. The part of the CDR3 DNA that was read is TGTGCCAGTAGTATAGGTCCCCTAGAATCCGGGGAG. The encoded protein is CASSIGPLESGE. The whole CDR3 reads CASSIGPLESGELFF.

At least ten counts were recorded for this clone. The read is 3 residues too short to cover the CDR3 end, so that end is filled in from the germline J gene. This rearrangement joins TRBV5-1 to TRBJ1-1; TRBD1 agrees at 7 bases. CDR3 length equals 14 residues. Germline CDR1 and CDR2: SGHRS and YFSETQ. V was pared by 2 bases and J by 4 bases, with 5 bases of the junction left unmatched. The CDR3 protein is CASSFQGGGTEAFF. CDR3 DNA, as far as it was read: TGCGCCAGCAGCTTTCAGGGGGGAGGCACTGAA.

A word on this clone: The read terminates 3 residues before the CDR3 end, so the remaining end is supplied by the germline J gene. V and J are TRBV10-2 and TRBJ2-3, with D unclear. Germline V CDR1 and CDR2: WSHSY, SAAADI. Between the trimmed V and J ends, which lost 4 bases and 1 base, there was a span of 9 bases. There are 14 residues in the CDR3. The part of the CDR3 DNA that was read is TGCGCCAGCAGTGGCGCTGTCGGCACAGATACG. It translates to CASSGAVGTDT. In full, the CDR3 reads CASSGAVGTDTQYF.

This clone was detected ten times or more. The CDR3 extends 3 residues past the end of the read, so its final part is completed from the germline J gene. The gene calls are TRBV28 and TRBJ1-5; possible D gene TRBD1, 5 bases. From germline, CDR1 is MDHEN and CDR2 SYDVKM. V was pared by 5 bases and J by 7 bases, with 18 bases between. The CDR3 is 15 amino acids. This CDR3 is CASSGGRGGEQPQHF. CDR3 bases read: TGTGCCAGCAGTGGGGGGAGAGGAGGAGAACAGCCC.

This clone was found many times. The CDR3 goes on 3 residues after the read ends, and that part is filled in from the germline J gene. The gene calls are TRBV7-8 and TRBJ1-1, with 7 bases that match TRBD1. In germline, CDR1 is SGHVS, CDR2 FQNEAQ. The CDR3 has 14 amino acids. V was clipped by 5 bases and J by 0 bases; unmatched bases: 3. The CDR3 reads CASSGQEMNTEAFF. The CDR3 DNA, read in part, is TGTGCCAGCAGCGGACAGGAAATGAACACTGAA.

At least ten counts were recorded for this clone. The read ends 3 residues before the CDR3 terminus; that terminus is restored from the germline J gene. The gene calls are TRBV18 and TRBJ2-2, with D perhaps matching TRBD1 (6 bases). The germline gives CDR1 KGHSH, CDR2 LQKENI. There are 14 residues in the CDR3. V was shortened by 2 bases and J by 6 bases, with 10 bases between the two germline ends. Here the CDR3 reads CASSPARGAGELFF. CDR3 bases read: TGTGCCAGCTCACCAGCCAGGGGCGCCGGGGAG.